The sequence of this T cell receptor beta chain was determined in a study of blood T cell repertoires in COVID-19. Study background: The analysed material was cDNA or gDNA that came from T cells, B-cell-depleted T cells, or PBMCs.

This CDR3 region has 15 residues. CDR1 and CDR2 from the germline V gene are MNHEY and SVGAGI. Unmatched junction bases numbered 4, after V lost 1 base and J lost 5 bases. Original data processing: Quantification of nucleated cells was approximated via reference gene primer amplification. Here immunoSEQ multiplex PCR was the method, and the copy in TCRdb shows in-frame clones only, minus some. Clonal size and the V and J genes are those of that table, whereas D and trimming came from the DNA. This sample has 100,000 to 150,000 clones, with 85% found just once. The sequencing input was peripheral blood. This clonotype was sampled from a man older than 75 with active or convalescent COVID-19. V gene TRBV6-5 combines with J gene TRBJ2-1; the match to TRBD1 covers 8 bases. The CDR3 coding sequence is TGTGCCAGCAGTTACTGGACAGGGTTCAACAATGAGCAGTTCTTC. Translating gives CASSYWTGFNNEQFF.